The 10 T cell receptor beta chains given below trace back to one sample, sequenced in a study of spatial heterogeneity in lung cancer. Time point described: sample taken at primary tumor resection. TCRs were sequenced from unsorted whole RNA of tumor, nontumor lung or PBMC. Using its own MiXCR run on the 5' RACE reads, TCRdb lists one record per CDR3 protein. The data contain approximately 11,000 distinct CDR3 sequences, more than 3% of them singletons. Here the sequenced sample was PBMCs, taken at surgery. These receptors were obtained from a female donor with early-stage non-small cell lung cancer.

As regards this clonotype: This beta chain is off target for a library built for alpha chains, so its abundance means little. The V call is TRBV7-3, the J call TRBJ2-3; 7 bases line up with TRBD2. V lost 0 bases, J lost 2 bases, and 2 bases stayed unmatched. This CDR3 comprises 15 residues. The germline V gene has CDR1 SGHTA and CDR2 FQGTGA. The CDR3 is CASSLTGTITDTQYF. In nucleotides, the CDR3 is TGTGCCAGCAGCTTAACGGGGACTATCACAGATACGCAGTATTTT.

There are many counts of this clonotype. This beta chain is an unintended read in a library built for alpha chains; its size means little. This sequence joins TRBV30 and TRBJ1-3; 10 bases match TRBD1. CDR3 length equals 15 residues. Germline CDR1 is GTSNPN and CDR2 is SVGIG (reference sequence). After removal of 1 base from V and 3 bases from J, the junction contained 3 bases not matched to a gene. The CDR3 sequence: CAWSGQGAGGNTIYF. The CDR3 bases are TGTGCCTGGAGTGGACAGGGGGCGGGTGGAAACACCATATATTTT.

Many counts were recorded for this clonotype. This beta chain lies outside the target of a library built for alpha chains; its clone size means little. CDR3 in DNA: TGTGCCAGCAGCGTTAAGCAGGGGTCTAGCACAGATACGCAGTATTTT. Amino acid sequence: CASSVKQGSSTDTQYF. The gene calls are TRBV9 and TRBJ2-3, with a tentative D call TRBD1 (6 bases). V was cut by 2 bases and J by 0 bases, with 13 bases left in between. The germline gives CDR1 SGDLS, CDR2 YYNGEE. This CDR3 contains 16 residues.

A few counts support this clonotype. As an off-target read in a library built for alpha chains, this beta chain has a frequency of little significance. This chain joins TRBV29-1 and TRBJ2-1, with 7 nucleotides matching TRBD2. The germline V gene has CDR1 SQVTM and CDR2 ANQGSEA. The trim removed 7 bases at V and 9 bases at J, leaving 6 bases unmatched. The length of the CDR3 is 11 residues. Here the CDR3 reads CSALLATEQFF. CDR3 nucleotides: TGCAGCGCTTTACTAGCGACTGAGCAGTTCTTC.

At least ten counts were recorded for this clonotype. This beta chain lies outside the target of a library built for alpha chains; its clone size means little. V and J are TRBV27 and TRBJ2-7; 10 nucleotides match TRBD1. Trimming removed 8 bases from V and 3 bases from J; junction bases left unmatched: 7. This CDR3 is 14 amino acids long. Per germline, CDR1 MNHEY and CDR2 SMNVEV (reference sequence). The DNA of the CDR3 is TGTGCCAGCGGACGGACAGGGGGTATCTACGAGCAGTACTTC. Translation gives CASGRTGGIYEQYF.

This clonotype was detected ten times or more. Little can be read into the size of this beta chain, an off-target read in a library designed for alpha chains. The chain carries TRBV10-3 and TRBJ2-1; the D gene is possibly TRBD1 (6 bases). The CDR3 is 13 amino acids. Germline V gene data show CDR1 as ENHRY and CDR2 as SYGVKD. Trimming cost V 11 bases and J 12 bases, with 23 bases left between them. CDR3 amino acids: CAALGSQGKGQFF. CDR3 DNA: TGTGCCGCTCTGGGCTCACAGGGTAAAGGGCAGTTCTTC.

This clonotype was seen a handful of times. Because this beta chain is a stray read in a library intended to capture alpha chains, its abundance should not be given much weight. The genes are TRBV5-1 and TRBJ1-2, with D tentatively TRBD1 (6 bases). This CDR3 has 16 amino acids. Germline lookup yields CDR1 SGHRS and CDR2 YFSETQ. V was cut by 0 bases and J by 1 base, with 13 bases left in between. CDR3 in amino acids: CASSLASGAINYGYTF. In nucleotides, the CDR3 is TGCGCCAGCAGCTTGGCCTCAGGGGCCATTAACTATGGCTACACCTTC.

This clonotype showed up many times. Little can be read into the size of this beta chain, an off-target read in a library designed for alpha chains. V and J are TRBV7-9 and TRBJ1-6; D is uncertain. In germline, CDR1 is SEHNR, CDR2 FQNEAQ (reference sequence). V shed 1 base and J shed 7 bases, with 5 bases lying between them. The CDR3 runs 13 residues. CDR3 nucleotide sequence: TGTGCCAGCAGCTTAGGAGTGAATTCACCCCTCCACTTT. The encoded protein is CASSLGVNSPLHF.

This clonotype was seen ten or more times. This beta chain turned up in a library designed for alpha chains; as an off-target read, its abundance says little. The chain joins TRBV28 to TRBJ2-5; 8 bases are shared with TRBD1. Germline V lookup: CDR1 MDHEN, CDR2 SYDVKM. CDR3 length: 14 amino acids. V gave up 3 bases and J gave up 7 bases; unmatched junction bases: 7. CDR3 region: CASSFLQGGVTQYF. CDR3 DNA sequence: TGTGCCAGCAGTTTCCTACAGGGGGGCGTGACCCAGTACTTC.

This clonotype turned up a few times. Little can be read into the size of this beta chain, an off-target read in a library designed for alpha chains. V gene TRBV25-1 combines with J gene TRBJ2-7, with D maybe TRBD1 (5 bases). The germline V gene has CDR1 MGHDK and CDR2 SYGVNS. The CDR3 consists of 12 residues. V lost 6 bases to trimming and J lost 6 bases, with 12 bases between them. CDR3 amino acids: CASRDTFGEQYF. CDR3 DNA: TGTGCCAGCAGGGACACCTTCGGCGAGCAGTACTTC.